This T cell receptor beta chain originates from a study of CD8 T cells in Susac syndrome. Study-level information: Patients with Susac syndrome were, at the time of blood collection, therapy-naive, maintained on corticosteroids, or maintained on intravenous immunoglobulin alone.

Random hexamers were used to reverse transcribe an amount of roughly 0.45 to 1 ug RNA. One entry per CDR3 protein results from TCRdb running MiXCR on the immunoSEQ multiplex PCR reads. The sample has approximately 94,000 distinct CDR3 sequences, 95% seen once. After removal of 4 bases from V and 3 bases from J, the junction contained 7 bases not matched to a gene. The CDR3 totals 15 residues. CDR1 is SGHTA and CDR2 is FQGTGA in the germline V gene. Specimen: CD8+ T cells from PBMCs. V and J are TRBV7-3 and TRBJ2-3, with 7 nucleotides matching TRBD2. The clonotype was recovered from a human donor with Susac syndrome. CDR3 DNA: TGTGCCAGCAGCTCCCGGGGGGACGGGACAGATACGCAGTATTTT. Protein product: CASSSRGDGTDTQYF. Variable domain in full (rest from reference TRBV7-3 and TRBJ2-3): GAGVSQTPSNKVTEKGKYVELRCDPISGHTALYWYRQSLGQGPEFLIYFQGTGAADDSGLPNDRFFAVRPEGSVSTLKIQRTERGDSAVYLCASSSRGDGTDTQYFGPGTRLTVL.